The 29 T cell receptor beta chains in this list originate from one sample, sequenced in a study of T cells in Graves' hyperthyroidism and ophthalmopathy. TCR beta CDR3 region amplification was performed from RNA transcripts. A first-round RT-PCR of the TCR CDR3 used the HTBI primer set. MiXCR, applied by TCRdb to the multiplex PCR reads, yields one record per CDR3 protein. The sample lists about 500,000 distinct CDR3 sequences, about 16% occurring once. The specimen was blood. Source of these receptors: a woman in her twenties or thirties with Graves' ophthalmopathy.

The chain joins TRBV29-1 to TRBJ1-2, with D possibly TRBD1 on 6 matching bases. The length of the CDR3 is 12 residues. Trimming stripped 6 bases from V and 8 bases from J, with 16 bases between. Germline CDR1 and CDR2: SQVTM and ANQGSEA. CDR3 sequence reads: CSVVGQSDGYTF. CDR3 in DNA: TGCAGCGTCGTGGGACAATCGGACGGCTACACCTTC.

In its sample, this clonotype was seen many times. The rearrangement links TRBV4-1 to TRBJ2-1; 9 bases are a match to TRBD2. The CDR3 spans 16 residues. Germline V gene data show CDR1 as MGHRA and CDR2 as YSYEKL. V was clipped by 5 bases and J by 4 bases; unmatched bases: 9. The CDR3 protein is CASSKGGTSMYNEQFF. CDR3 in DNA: TGCGCCAGCAGCAAGGGGGGGACTAGCATGTACAATGAGCAGTTCTTC.

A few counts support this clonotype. CDR3 nucleotide sequence: TGTGCCAGCAGTCCCCTCGGCCAAGGGACCTACGAGCAGTACTTC. Its protein is CASSPLGQGTYEQYF. The J gene is TRBJ2-7, the V gene TRBV28; D uncertain. V lost 5 bases to trimming and J lost 2 bases, with 16 bases between them. Per the germline V gene, CDR1 is MDHEN and CDR2 is SYDVKM. This CDR3 spans 15 amino acids.

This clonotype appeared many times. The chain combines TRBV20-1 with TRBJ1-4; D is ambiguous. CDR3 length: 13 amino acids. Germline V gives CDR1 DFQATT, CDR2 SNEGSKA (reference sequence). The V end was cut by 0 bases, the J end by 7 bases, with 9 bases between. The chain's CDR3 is CSARDAGSEKLFF. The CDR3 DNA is TGCAGTGCTAGAGATGCGGGAAGTGAAAAACTGTTTTTT.

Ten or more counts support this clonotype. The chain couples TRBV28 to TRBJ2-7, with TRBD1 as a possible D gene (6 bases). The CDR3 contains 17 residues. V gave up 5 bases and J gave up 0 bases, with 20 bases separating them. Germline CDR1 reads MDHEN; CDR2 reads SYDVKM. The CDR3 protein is CASSPTKWGTHSYEQYF. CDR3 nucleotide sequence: TGTGCCAGCAGTCCAACTAAGTGGGGGACACACTCCTACGAGCAGTACTTC. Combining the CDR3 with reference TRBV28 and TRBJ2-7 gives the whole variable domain DVKVTQSSRYLVKRTGEKVFLECVQDMDHENMFWYRQDPGLGLRLIYFSYDVKMKEKGDIPEGYSVSREKKERFSLILESASTNQTSMYLCASSPTKWGTHSYEQYFGPGTRLTVT.

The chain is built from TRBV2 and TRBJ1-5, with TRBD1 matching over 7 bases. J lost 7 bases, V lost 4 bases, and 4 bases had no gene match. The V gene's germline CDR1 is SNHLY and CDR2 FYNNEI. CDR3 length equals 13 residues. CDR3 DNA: TGTGCCAGCAGTGTTACAGGGGACCAGCCCCAGCATTTT. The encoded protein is CASSVTGDQPQHF. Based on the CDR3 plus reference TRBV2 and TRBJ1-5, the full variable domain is EPEVTQTPSHQVTQMGQEVILRCVPISNHLYFYWYRQILGQKVEFLVSFYNNEISEKSEIFDDQFSVERPDGSNFTLKIRSTKLEDSAMYFCASSVTGDQPQHFGDGTRLSIL.

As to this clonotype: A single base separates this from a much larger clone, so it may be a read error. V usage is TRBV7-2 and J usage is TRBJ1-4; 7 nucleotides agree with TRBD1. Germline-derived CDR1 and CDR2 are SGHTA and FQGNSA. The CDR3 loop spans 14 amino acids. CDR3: CANSLITGDEKLFF. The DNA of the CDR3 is TGTGCCAACAGCTTAATCACAGGGGATGAAAAACTGTTTTTT.

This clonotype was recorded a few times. CDR3 coding DNA: TGCGCCAGCAGCTTCACAGGACAAGAAGGCTATGGCTACACCTTC. Its protein product is CASSFTGQEGYGYTF. The V call is TRBV5-1, the J call TRBJ1-2, with D possibly being TRBD1 (5 bases). This CDR3 contains 15 residues. V lost 2 bases and J 4 bases, leaving 15 bases between the germline ends. Germline assignment: CDR1 SGHRS and CDR2 YFSETQ. Filled out from reference TRBV5-1 and TRBJ1-2, the complete variable domain reads KAGVTQTPRYLIKTRGQQVTLSCSPISGHRSVSWYQQTPGQGLQFLFEYFSETQRNKGNFPGRFSGRQFSNSRSEMNVSTLELGDSALYLCASSFTGQEGYGYTFGSGTRLTVV.

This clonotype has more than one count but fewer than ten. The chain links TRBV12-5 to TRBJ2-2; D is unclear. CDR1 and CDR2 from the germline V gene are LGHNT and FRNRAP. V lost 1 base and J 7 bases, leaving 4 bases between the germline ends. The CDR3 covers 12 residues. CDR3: CASGLEVGELFF. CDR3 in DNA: TGTGCTAGTGGTTTGGAAGTCGGGGAGCTGTTTTTT. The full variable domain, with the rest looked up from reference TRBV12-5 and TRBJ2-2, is DARVTQTPRHKVTEMGQEVTMRCQPILGHNTVFWYRQTMMQGLELLAYFRNRAPLDDSGMPKDRFSAEMPDATLATLKIQPSEPRDSAVYFCASGLEVGELFFGEGSRLTVL.

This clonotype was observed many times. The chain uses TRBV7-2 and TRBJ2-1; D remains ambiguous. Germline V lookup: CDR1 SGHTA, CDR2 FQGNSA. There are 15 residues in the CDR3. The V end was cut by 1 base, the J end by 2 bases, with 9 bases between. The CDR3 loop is CASSLDMTAYNEQFF. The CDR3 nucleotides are TGTGCCAGCAGCTTAGATATGACTGCCTACAATGAGCAGTTCTTC. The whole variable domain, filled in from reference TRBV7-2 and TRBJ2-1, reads GAGVSQSPSNKVTEKGKDVELRCDPISGHTALYWYRQSLGQGLEFLIYFQGNSAPDKSGLPSDRFSAERTGGSVSTLTIQRTQQEDSAVYLCASSLDMTAYNEQFFGPGTRLTVL.

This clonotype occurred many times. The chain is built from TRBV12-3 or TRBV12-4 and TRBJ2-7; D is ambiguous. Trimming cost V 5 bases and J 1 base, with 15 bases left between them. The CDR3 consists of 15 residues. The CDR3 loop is CASSTVSWGSYEQYF. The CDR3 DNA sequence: TGTGCCAGCAGTACCGTGTCCTGGGGTTCCTACGAGCAGTACTTC.

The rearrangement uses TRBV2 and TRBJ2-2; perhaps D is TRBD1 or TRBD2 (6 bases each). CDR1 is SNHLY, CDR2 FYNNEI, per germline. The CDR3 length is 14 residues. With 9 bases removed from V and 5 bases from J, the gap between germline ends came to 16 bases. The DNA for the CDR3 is TGTGCCAGGGGGGCTAGCGTGCTAACCGGGGAGCTGTTTTTT. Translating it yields CARGASVLTGELFF. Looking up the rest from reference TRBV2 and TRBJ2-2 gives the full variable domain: EPEVTQTPSHQVTQMGQEVILRCVPISNHLYFYWYRQILGQKVEFLVSFYNNEISEKSEIFDDQFSVERPDGSNFTLKIRSTKLEDSAMYFCARGASVLTGELFFGEGSRLTVL.

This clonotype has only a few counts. Here the CDR3 reads CASSERLAGRSTDTQYF. For the CDR3, the DNA is TGCGCCAGCAGCGAAAGACTAGCGGGAAGAAGCACAGATACGCAGTATTTT. The chain recombines TRBV5-1 with TRBJ2-3; 11 positions match TRBD2. V lost 4 bases, J lost 0 bases, and 7 bases stayed unmatched. CDR3 size: 17 residues. Germline V CDR1 and CDR2: SGHRS, YFSETQ. The complete variable domain, with remaining parts taken from reference TRBV5-1 and TRBJ2-3, reads KAGVTQTPRYLIKTRGQQVTLSCSPISGHRSVSWYQQTPGQGLQFLFEYFSETQRNKGNFPGRFSGRQFSNSRSEMNVSTLELGDSALYLCASSERLAGRSTDTQYFGPGTRLTVL.

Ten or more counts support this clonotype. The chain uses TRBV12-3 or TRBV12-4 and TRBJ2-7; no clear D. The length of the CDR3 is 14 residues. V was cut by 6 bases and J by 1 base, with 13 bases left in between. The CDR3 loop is CASSPSFGSYEQYF. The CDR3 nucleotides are TGTGCCAGCAGCCCAAGTTTTGGGTCCTACGAGCAGTACTTC.

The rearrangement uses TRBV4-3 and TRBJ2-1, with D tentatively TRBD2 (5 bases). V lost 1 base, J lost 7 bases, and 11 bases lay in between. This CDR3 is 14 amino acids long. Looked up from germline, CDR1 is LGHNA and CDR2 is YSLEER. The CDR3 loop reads CASSQVTRRNEQFF. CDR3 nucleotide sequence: TGCGCCAGCAGCCAAGTTACTAGACGTAATGAGCAGTTCTTC.

CDR3 protein: CARGGGHVDEQFF. The CDR3 nucleotides are TGTGCCAGGGGGGGGGGGCATGTTGATGAGCAGTTCTTC. The chain employs TRBV7-3 and TRBJ2-1; the D gene is possibly TRBD2 (7 bases). The length of the CDR3 is 13 residues. The germline gives CDR1 SGHTA, CDR2 FQGTGA. Between the trimmed V and J ends, which lost 9 bases and 8 bases, there was a span of 17 bases.

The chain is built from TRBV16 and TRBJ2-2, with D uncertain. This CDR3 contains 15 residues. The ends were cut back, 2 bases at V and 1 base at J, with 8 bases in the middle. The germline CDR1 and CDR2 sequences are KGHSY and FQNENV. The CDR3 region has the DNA TGTGCCAGCAGCCAAGGGCCCCTGAACACCGGGGAGCTGTTTTTT. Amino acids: CASSQGPLNTGELFF.

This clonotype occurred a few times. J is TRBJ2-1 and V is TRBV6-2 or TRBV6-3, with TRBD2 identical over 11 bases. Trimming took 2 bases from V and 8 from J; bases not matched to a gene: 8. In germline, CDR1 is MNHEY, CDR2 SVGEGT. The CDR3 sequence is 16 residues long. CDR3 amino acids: CASSYGLAGPLDEQFF. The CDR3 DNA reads TGTGCCAGCAGTTACGGACTAGCGGGCCCCCTAGATGAGCAGTTCTTC.

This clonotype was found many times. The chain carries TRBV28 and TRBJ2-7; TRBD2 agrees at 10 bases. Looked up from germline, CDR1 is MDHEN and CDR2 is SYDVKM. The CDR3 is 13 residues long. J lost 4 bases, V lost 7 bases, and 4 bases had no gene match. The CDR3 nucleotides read TGTGCCAGCAAAACTAGCGGGGCGTACGAGCAGTACTTC. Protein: CASKTSGAYEQYF. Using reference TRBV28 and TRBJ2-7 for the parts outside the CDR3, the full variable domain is DVKVTQSSRYLVKRTGEKVFLECVQDMDHENMFWYRQDPGLGLRLIYFSYDVKMKEKGDIPEGYSVSREKKERFSLILESASTNQTSMYLCASKTSGAYEQYFGPGTRLTVT.

CDR3 sequence reads: CASSQKGAGDTQYF. CDR3 nucleotides: TGCGCCAGCAGCCAGAAGGGGGCGGGAGATACGCAGTATTTT. This chain uses TRBV4-3 with TRBJ2-3; 7 nucleotides agree with TRBD1. The V gene end was trimmed by 3 bases and the J gene end by 5 bases; junction bases not matched to a gene: 5. This CDR3 contains 14 residues. Germline-derived CDR1 and CDR2 are LGHNA and YSLEER.

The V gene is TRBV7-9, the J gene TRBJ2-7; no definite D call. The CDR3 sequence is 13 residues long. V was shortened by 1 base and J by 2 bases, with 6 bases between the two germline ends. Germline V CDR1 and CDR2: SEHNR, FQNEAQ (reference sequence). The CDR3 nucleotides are TGTGCCAGCAGCTTAGAATCCACCTACGAGCAGTACTTC. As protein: CASSLESTYEQYF.

The CDR3: CASSNSYYEQYF. Here the CDR3 DNA reads TGTGCCAGCAGTAACAGCTACTACGAGCAGTACTTC. The rearrangement uses TRBV28 and TRBJ2-7; no reliable D call. This CDR3 contains 12 residues. Trimming took off 5 bases at V and 3 bases at J, with 8 bases between the two ends. Germline loops: CDR1 MDHEN, CDR2 SYDVKM.

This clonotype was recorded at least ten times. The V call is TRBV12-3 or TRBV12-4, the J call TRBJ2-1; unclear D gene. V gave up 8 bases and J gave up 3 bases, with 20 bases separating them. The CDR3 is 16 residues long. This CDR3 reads CASVLEIGPRYNEQFF. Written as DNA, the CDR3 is TGTGCCAGCGTCCTAGAGATCGGGCCCCGCTACAATGAGCAGTTCTTC.

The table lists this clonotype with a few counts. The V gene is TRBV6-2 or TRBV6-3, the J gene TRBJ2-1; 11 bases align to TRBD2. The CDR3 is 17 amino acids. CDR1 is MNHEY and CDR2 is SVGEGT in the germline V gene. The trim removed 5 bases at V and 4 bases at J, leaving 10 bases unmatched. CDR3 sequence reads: CASSVVGLAEMYNEQFF. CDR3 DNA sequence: TGTGCCAGCAGTGTTGTGGGACTAGCGGAGATGTACAATGAGCAGTTCTTC.

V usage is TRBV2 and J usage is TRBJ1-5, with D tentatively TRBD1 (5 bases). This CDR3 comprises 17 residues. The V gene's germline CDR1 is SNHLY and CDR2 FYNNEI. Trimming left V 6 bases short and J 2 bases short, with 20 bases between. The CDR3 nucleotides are TGTGCCAGCAGGCGCTCCCGGGGGAGCGGCGGCAATCAGCCCCAGCATTTT. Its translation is CASRRSRGSGGNQPQHF.

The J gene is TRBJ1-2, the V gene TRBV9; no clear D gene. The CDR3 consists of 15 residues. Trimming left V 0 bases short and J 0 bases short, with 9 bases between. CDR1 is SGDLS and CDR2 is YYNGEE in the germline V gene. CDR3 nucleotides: TGTGCCAGCAGCGTAGACCAGAGCCCTAACTATGGCTACACCTTC. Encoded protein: CASSVDQSPNYGYTF.

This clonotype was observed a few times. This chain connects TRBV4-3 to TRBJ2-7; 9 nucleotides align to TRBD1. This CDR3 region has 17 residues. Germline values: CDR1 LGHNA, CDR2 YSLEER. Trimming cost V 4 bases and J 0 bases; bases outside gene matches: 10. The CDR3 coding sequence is TGCGCCAGCAGCCCACAAGGGACAGGGATTATCTCCTACGAGCAGTACTTC. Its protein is CASSPQGTGIISYEQYF.

The CDR3 DNA reads TGTGCCAGCAGTTACGCCGGACCCCATACGCCCCAGCATTTT. This encodes CASSYAGPHTPQHF. This chain uses TRBV6-5 with TRBJ1-5; no clear D gene. The V and J ends lost 2 bases and 9 bases respectively, with 14 bases between them. Germline V gene data show CDR1 as MNHEY and CDR2 as SVGAGI. The CDR3 length is 14 residues.

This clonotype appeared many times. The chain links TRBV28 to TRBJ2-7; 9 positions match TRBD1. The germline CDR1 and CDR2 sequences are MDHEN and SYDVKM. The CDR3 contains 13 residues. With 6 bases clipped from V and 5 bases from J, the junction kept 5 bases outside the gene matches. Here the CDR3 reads CASRETGGHEQYF. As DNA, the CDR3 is TGTGCCAGCAGGGAGACAGGGGGACACGAGCAGTACTTC.